This T cell receptor (beta chain) is drawn from a study of shared clonotypes between healthy human individuals. The naive CD8 subset, CD45RO-negative cells positively selected for CCR7, excluded terminally differentiated effector memory CD45RA+ cells. Findings and limits, study-wide: Investigators collected only blood, and repertoires in tissues likely differ. Generation of non-shared clonotypes was less probable than generation of clonotypes shared by all four donors. Donor clonotype sharing was expected to depend on sequencing depth. Naive subsets tended to show greater estimated richness than memory subsets.

Sequencing used immunoSEQ multiplex PCR; TCRdb keeps in-frame clones, though not all of them. The sample consists of millions of clones, about 95% of them appearing once. Comment on this clone: Its antigen remains unidentified.

In germline, CDR1 is LNHNV, CDR2 YYDKDF (reference sequence). CDR3 length: 14 residues. V was pared by 9 bases and J by 3 bases, with 11 bases of the junction left unmatched. Sequenced sample: naive CD8+ T cells sorted from blood. V gene TRBV15 combines with J gene TRBJ2-7; TRBD2 aligns across 7 bases. This receptor was taken from a man between 18 and 35 years old in good health. The CDR3 region is CATKSGMVNYEQYF. In DNA form, the CDR3 reads TGTGCCACTAAGAGCGGGATGGTGAACTACGAGCAGTACTTC.